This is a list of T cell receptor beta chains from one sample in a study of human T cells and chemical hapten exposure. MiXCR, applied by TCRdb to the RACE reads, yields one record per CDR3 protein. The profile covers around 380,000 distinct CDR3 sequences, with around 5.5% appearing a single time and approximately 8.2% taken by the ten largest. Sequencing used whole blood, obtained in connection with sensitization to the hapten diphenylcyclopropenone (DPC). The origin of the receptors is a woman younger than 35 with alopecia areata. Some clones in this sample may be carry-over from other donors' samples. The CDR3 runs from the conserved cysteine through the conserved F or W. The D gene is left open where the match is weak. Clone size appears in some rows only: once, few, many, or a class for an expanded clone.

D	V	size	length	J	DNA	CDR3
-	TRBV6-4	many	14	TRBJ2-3	TGTGCCAGCAGTCCGCAGGCTAGCACAGATACGCAGTATTTT	CASSPQASTDTQYF
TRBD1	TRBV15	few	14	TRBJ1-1	TGTGCCACCAGCAGCTTTGACAGGGGCACTGAAGCTTTCTTT	CATSSFDRGTEAFF
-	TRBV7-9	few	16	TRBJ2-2	TGTGCCAGCAGGCCTCTAACTGGGAGGAACACCGGGGAGCTGTTTTTT	CASRPLTGRNTGELFF
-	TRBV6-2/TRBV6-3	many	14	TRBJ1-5	TGTGCCAGCAGTCCGGACACAATCATACGGCCCCAGCATTTT	CASSPDTIIRPQHF
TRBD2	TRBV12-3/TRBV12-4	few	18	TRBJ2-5	TGTGCCAGCAGCCCTACCGGACTAGCGGGGGGGGACCAAGAGACCCAGTACTTC	CASSPTGLAGGDQETQYF
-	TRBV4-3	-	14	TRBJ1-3	TGCGCCAGCAGCCAAGGAGGGTATGGAAACACCATATATTTT	CASSQGGYGNTIYF
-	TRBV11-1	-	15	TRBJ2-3	TGTGCCAGCAGGGGTACAGCACATTACACAGATACGCAGTATTTT	CASRGTAHYTDTQYF
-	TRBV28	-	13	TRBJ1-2	TGTGCCAGCAGTACAACCGGAGTTGGCGGCTACACCTTC	CASSTTGVGGYTF
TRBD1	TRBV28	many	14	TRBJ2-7	TGTGCCAGCACCTACCGGGACAGGCCCTACGAGCAGTACTTC	CASTYRDRPYEQYF
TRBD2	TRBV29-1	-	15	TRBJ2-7	TGCAGCGTTGAAGTTAGCGGGGGGGCCGCTTACGAGCAGTACTTC	CSVEVSGGAAYEQYF
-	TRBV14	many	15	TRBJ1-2	TGTGCCAGCAGCCAAGACGGGGCATGGCCGGGCGGCTACACCTTC	CASSQDGAWPGGYTF
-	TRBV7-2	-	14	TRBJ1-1	TGTGCCAGCAGCTTAGTCGCCAGGAACACTGAAGCTTTCTTT	CASSLVARNTEAFF
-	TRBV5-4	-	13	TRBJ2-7	TGTGCCAGCAGCGAAGGGGATTTCAACGAGCAGTACTTC	CASSEGDFNEQYF
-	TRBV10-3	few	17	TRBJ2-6	TGTGCCATCCGACCCCACTTAGACAGTCCAGGGGCCAACGTCCTGACTTTC	CAIRPHLDSPGANVLTF
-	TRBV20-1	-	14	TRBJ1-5	TGCAGTGCTGCACGGGGGGATAGCAATCAGCCCCAGCATTTT	CSAARGDSNQPQHF
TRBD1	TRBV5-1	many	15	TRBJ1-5	TGCGCCAGCAGCCCGACAGGGGATAGCAATCAGCCCCAGCATTTT	CASSPTGDSNQPQHF
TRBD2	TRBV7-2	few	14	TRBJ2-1	TGTGCCAGCAGCTTGATGGGGGGGACCAATGAGCAGTTCTTC	CASSLMGGTNEQFF
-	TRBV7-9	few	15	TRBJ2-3	TGTGCCAGCAGCATAGGGAAACGCAGCACAGATACGCAGTATTTT	CASSIGKRSTDTQYF
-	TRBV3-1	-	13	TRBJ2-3	TGTGCCAGCAGCCAAGAGGGTGAGGATACGCAGTATTTT	CASSQEGEDTQYF
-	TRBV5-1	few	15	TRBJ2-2	TGCGCCAGCAGCTTGGTTACCGGGCACACCGGGGAGCTGTTTTTT	CASSLVTGHTGELFF
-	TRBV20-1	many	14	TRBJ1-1	TGCAGTGCGTATCCGGGCAAACCGGGCACTGAAGCTTTCTTT	CSAYPGKPGTEAFF
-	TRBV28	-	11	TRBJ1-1	TGTGCCAGCAGGACAAGCACTGAAGCTTTCTTT	CASRTSTEAFF
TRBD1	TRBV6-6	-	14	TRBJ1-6	TGTGCCAGCAGTCCACAGGGGGGGGGTTCACCCCTCCACTTT	CASSPQGGGSPLHF
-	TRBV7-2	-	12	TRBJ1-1	TGTGCCAGCAGCTTATCGTATTTTCAAGCTTTCTTT	CASSLSYFQAFF
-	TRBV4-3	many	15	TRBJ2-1	TGCGCCAGCAGCCAAGATTATGAGGGGGGCAATGAGCAGTTCTTC	CASSQDYEGGNEQFF
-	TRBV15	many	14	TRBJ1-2	TGTGCCACCAGCAGAGATTCCAGGGGCTATGGCTACACCTTC	CATSRDSRGYGYTF
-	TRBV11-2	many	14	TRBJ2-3	TGTGCCAGCAGCTCTGGGGAGCTCACAGATACGCAGTATTTT	CASSSGELTDTQYF
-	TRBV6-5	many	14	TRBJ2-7	TGTGCCAGCAGTTACTCCCGGGACGGGGACGAGCAGTACTTC	CASSYSRDGDEQYF
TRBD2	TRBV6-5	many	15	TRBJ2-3	TGTGCCAGCAGGGTAGGCGGGGGGCTCACAGATACGCAGTATTTT	CASRVGGGLTDTQYF
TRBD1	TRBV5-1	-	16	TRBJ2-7	TGCGCCAGCAGCTTGGATCCGGGACAGGGGTCCTACGAGCAGTACTTC	CASSLDPGQGSYEQYF
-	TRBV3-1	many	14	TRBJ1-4	TGTGCCAGCAGCCAAGGTCGGAATAATGAAAAACTGTTTTTT	CASSQGRNNEKLFF
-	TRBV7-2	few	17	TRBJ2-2	TGTGCCAGCAGCTTACTTCGAACTACCGCGAACACCGGGGAGCTGTTTTTT	CASSLLRTTANTGELFF
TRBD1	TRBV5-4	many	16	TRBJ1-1	TGTGCCAGCAGCTCCCGACAGGGGGCCAGGGACACTGAAGCTTTCTTT	CASSSRQGARDTEAFF
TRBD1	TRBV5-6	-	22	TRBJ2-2	TGTGCCAGCAGCTTGAGGGCAGAGGACAGGGGCCGGGGCCCCACGAACACCGGGGAGCTGTTTTTT	CASSLRAEDRGRGPTNTGELFF
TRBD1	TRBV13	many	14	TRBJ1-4	TGTGCCAGCAGTTACAGGGGGCGCTTTGAAAAACTGTTTTTT	CASSYRGRFEKLFF
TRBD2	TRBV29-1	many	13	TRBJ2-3	TGCAGCGCGAGGCTAGCGGCCTCAGATACGCAGTATTTT	CSARLAASDTQYF
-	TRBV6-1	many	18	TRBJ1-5	TGTGCCAGCAGGCCAGGGCTATCCCCCGGCGGGATCAATCAGCCCCAGCATTTT	CASRPGLSPGGINQPQHF
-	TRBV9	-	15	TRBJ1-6	TGTGCCAGCAGCGCGAAACAGGGACGGTCTTCACCCCTCCACTTT	CASSAKQGRSSPLHF
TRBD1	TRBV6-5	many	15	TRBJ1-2	TGTGCCAGCAGCTCCGGGACAGGGAGGTCCTATGGCTACACCTTC	CASSSGTGRSYGYTF
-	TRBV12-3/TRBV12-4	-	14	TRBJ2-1	TGTGCCAGCAGTCTTAGGACAGCCTACAATGAGCAGTTCTTC	CASSLRTAYNEQFF
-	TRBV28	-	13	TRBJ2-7	TGTGCCAGCAGGGACGGGAACTCCTACGAGCAGTACTTC	CASRDGNSYEQYF
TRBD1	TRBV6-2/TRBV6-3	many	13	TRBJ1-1	TGTGCCAGCAGTTACGGGGACAGCACTGAAGCTTTCTTT	CASSYGDSTEAFF
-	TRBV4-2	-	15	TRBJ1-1	TGTGCCAGCAGCCAAGATGGCTGGGGGAACACTGAAGCTTTCTTT	CASSQDGWGNTEAFF
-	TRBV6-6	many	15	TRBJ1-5	TGTGCCAGCAGACTCTCGACAGGCGGCAATCAGCCCCAGCATTTT	CASRLSTGGNQPQHF
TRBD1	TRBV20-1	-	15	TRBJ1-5	TGCAGTGCTAGCCAGCTGGACAGGGTAAATCAGCCCCAGCATTTT	CSASQLDRVNQPQHF
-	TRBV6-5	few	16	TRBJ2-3	TGTGCCAGCAGTTACTCGAGGGGACTCGGGACAGATACGCAGTATTTT	CASSYSRGLGTDTQYF
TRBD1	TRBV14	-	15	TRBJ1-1	TGTGCCAGCAGCCAAGAAGGGGACAGATACACTGAAGCTTTCTTT	CASSQEGDRYTEAFF
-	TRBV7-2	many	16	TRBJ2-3	TGTGCCAGCAGCTTATCCGGGTTAAGTCGCGCAGATACGCAGTATTTT	CASSLSGLSRADTQYF
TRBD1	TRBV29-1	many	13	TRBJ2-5	TGCAGCGTTTTTGGGACAGATCAGGAGACCCAGTACTTC	CSVFGTDQETQYF